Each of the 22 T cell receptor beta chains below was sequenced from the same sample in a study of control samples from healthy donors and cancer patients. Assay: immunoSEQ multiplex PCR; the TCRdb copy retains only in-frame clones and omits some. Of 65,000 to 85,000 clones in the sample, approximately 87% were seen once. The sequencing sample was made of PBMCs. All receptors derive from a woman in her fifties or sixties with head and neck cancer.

CDR3 sequence: CASSLDGDRGEYGYTF. CDR3 nucleotide sequence: TGCGCCAGCAGCTTGGATGGTGACAGGGGCGAGTATGGCTACACCTTC. The V and J genes are TRBV5-1 and TRBJ1-2, with 8 bases aligning to TRBD1. The CDR3 totals 16 residues. The junction had 9 bases not matched to a gene; V was cut back by 0 bases and J by 5 bases. Germline loops: CDR1 SGHRS, CDR2 YFSETQ. The entire variable domain, with the rest obtained from reference TRBV5-1 and TRBJ1-2, is as follows: KAGVTQTPRYLIKTRGQQVTLSCSPISGHRSVSWYQQTPGQGLQFLFEYFSETQRNKGNFPGRFSGRQFSNSRSEMNVSTLELGDSALYLCASSLDGDRGEYGYTFGSGTRLTVV.

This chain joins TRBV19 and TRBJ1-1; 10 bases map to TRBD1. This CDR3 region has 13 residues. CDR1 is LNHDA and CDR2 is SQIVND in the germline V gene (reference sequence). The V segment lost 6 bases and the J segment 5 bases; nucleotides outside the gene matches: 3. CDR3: CASRGQGKTEAFF. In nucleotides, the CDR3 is TGTGCCAGTAGGGGACAGGGGAAAACTGAAGCTTTCTTT.

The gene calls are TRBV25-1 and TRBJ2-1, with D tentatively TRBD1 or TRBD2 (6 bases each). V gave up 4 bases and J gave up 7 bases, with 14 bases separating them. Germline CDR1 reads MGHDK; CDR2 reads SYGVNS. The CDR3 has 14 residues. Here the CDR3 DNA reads TGTGCCAGCAGTGTTACGGGGGCCCGGAATGAGCAGTTCTTC. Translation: CASSVTGARNEQFF.

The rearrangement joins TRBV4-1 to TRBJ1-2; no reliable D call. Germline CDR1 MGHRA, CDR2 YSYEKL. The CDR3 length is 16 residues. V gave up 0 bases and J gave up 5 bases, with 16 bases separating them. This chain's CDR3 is CASSQDGRLSQYGYTF. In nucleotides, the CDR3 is TGCGCCAGCAGCCAAGATGGGCGGCTATCCCAGTATGGCTACACCTTC.

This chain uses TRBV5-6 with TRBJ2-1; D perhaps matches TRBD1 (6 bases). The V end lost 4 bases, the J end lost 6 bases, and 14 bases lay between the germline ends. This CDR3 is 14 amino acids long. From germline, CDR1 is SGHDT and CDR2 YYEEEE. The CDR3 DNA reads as TGTGCCAGCAGCGGGGACACCTTGGGCAATGAGCAGTTCTTC. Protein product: CASSGDTLGNEQFF. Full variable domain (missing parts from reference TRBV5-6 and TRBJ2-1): DAGVTQSPTHLIKTRGQQVTLRCSPKSGHDTVSWYQQALGQGPQFIFQYYEEEERQRGNFPDRFSGHQFPNYSSELNVNALLLGDSALYLCASSGDTLGNEQFFGPGTRLTVL.

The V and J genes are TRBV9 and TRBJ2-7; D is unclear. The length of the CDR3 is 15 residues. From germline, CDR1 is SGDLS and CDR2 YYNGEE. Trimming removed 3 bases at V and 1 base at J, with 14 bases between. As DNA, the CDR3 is TGTGCCAGCAGCGCCCAATTGGACGAATCCTACGAGCAGTACTTC. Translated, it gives CASSAQLDESYEQYF.

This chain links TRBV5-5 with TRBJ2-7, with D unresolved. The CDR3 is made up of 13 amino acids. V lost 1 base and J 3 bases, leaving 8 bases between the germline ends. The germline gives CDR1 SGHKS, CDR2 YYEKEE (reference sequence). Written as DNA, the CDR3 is TGTGCCAGCAGCTTGAACAGTCTCTACGAGCAGTACTTC. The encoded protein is CASSLNSLYEQYF.

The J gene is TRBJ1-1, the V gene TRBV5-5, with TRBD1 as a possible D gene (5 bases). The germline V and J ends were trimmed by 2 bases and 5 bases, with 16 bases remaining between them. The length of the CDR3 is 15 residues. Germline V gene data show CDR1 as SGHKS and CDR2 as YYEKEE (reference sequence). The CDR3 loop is CASSLSPRGMTEAFF. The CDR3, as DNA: TGTGCCAGCAGCTTATCCCCCCGGGGGATGACTGAAGCTTTCTTT.

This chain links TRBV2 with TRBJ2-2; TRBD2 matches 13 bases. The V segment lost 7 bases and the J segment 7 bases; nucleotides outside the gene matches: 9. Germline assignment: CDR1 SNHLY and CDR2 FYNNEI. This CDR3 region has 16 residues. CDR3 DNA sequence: TGTGCCAGCAACCCGGTACTAGCGGGGGGGCTCGGGGAGCTGTTTTTT. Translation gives CASNPVLAGGLGELFF.

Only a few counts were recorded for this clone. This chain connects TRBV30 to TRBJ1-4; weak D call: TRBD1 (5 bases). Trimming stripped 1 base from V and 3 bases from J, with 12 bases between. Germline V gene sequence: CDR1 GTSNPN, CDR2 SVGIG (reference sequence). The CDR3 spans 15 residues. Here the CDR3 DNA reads TGTGCCTGGAGTGGTATGGGGGGAGCTAATGAAAAACTGTTTTTT. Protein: CAWSGMGGANEKLFF. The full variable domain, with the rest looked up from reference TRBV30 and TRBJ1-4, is SQTIHQWPATLVQPVGSPLSLECTVEGTSNPNLYWYRQAAGRGLQLLFYSVGIGQISSEVPQNLSASRPQDRQFILSSKKLLLSDSGFYLCAWSGMGGANEKLFFGSGTQLSVL.

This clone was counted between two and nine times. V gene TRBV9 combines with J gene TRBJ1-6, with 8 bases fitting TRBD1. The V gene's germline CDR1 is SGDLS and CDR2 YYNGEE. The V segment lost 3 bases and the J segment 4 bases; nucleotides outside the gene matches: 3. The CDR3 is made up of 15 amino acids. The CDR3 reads CASSETGAYNSPLHF. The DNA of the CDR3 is TGTGCCAGCAGCGAGACAGGGGCTTATAATTCACCCCTCCACTTT.

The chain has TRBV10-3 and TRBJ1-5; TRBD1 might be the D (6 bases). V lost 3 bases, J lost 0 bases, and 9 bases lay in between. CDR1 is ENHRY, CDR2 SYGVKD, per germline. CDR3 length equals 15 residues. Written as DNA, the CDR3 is TGTGCCATCAGTGAACAGGGCGTTAGCAATCAGCCCCAGCATTTT. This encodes CAISEQGVSNQPQHF.

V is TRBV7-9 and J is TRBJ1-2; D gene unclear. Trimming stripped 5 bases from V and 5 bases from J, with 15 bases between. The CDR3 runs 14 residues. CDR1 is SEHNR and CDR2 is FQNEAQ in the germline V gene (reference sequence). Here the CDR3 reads CASSTRLWPYGYTF. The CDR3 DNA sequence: TGTGCCAGCAGCACCCGCCTCTGGCCATATGGCTACACCTTC.

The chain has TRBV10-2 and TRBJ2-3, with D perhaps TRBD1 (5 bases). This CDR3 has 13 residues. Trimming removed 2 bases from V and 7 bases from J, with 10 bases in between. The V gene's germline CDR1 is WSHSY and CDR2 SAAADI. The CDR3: CASSEGADYTQYF. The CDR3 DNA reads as TGCGCCAGCAGTGAGGGGGCAGACTATACGCAGTATTTT.

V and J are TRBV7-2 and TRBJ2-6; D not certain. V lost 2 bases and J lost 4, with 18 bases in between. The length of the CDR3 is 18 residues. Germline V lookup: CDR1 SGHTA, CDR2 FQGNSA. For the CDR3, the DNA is TGTGCCAGCAGCTTAAACAGCCTGATCGCGACCGGGGCCAACGTCCTGACTTTC. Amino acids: CASSLNSLIATGANVLTF.

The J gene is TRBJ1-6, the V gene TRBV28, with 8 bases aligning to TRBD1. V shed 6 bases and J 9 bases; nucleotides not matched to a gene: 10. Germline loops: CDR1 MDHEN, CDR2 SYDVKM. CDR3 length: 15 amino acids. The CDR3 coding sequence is TGTGCCAGCAGACCACCCACTGACAGGGGTTCACCCCTCCACTTT. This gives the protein CASRPPTDRGSPLHF. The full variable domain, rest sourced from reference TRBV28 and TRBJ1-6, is DVKVTQSSRYLVKRTGEKVFLECVQDMDHENMFWYRQDPGLGLRLIYFSYDVKMKEKGDIPEGYSVSREKKERFSLILESASTNQTSMYLCASRPPTDRGSPLHFGNGTRLTVT.

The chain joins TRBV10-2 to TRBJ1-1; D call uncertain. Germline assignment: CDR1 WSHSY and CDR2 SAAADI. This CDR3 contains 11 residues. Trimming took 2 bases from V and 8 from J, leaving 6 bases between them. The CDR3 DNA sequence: TGCGCCAGCAGTGAGGGTGTGGAAGCTTTCTTT. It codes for CASSEGVEAFF.

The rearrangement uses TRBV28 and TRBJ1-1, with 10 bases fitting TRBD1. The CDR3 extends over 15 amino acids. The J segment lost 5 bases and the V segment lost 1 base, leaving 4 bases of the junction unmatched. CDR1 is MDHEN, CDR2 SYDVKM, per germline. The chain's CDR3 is CASSLLTGGATEAFF. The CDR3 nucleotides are TGTGCCAGCAGTTTATTGACAGGGGGCGCGACTGAAGCTTTCTTT.

In DNA, the CDR3 is TGCGCCAGCAGGAGACCGGGACAGAGACTGTACCAAGAGACCCAGTACTTC. Amino acids: CASRRPGQRLYQETQYF. The chain joins TRBV10-1 to TRBJ2-5; 7 bases are shared with TRBD1. The V and J ends lost 6 bases and 0 bases, in that order; junction bases with no gene match: 13. The CDR3 runs to 17 residues. Germline CDR1 reads WNHNN; CDR2 reads SYGVQD (reference sequence).

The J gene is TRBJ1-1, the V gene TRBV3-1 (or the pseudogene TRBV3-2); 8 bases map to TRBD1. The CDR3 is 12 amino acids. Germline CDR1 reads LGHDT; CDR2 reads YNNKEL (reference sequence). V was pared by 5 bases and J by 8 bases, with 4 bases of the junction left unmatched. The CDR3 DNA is TGTGCCAGCAGCGACAGGGGAATCGAAGCTTTCTTT. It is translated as CASSDRGIEAFF.

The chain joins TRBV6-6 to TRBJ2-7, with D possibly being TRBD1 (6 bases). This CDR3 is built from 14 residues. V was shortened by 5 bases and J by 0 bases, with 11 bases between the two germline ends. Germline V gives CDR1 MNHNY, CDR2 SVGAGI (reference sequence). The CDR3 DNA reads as TGTGCCAGCAGTCCCCCGGACAGCTCCTACGAGCAGTACTTC. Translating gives CASSPPDSSYEQYF.

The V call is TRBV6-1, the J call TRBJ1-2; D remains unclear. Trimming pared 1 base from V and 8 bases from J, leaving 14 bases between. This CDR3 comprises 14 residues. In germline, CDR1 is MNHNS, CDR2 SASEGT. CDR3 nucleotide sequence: TGTGCCAGCAGTGAAGAAGGCGGCCTGGGGGGCTACACCTTC. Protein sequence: CASSEEGGLGGYTF.